Given below is one T cell receptor beta chain in context. Profiling relied on immunoSEQ multiplex PCR, and the TCRdb table lists in-frame clones only, not all of them. The sample includes 230,000 or so clones, almost 90% seen only once; the top ten take approximately 15%. The data were obtained in a study of blood T cell repertoires in COVID-19. Sequencing was done on a sample of PBMCs or T cells enriched from blood (not recorded which). This receptor was obtained from a woman aged 45-65 years with acute COVID-19.

The DNA of the CDR3 is TGCGCCAGCAGCGCGGGACAGGGGGCCGCTGAAGCTTTCTTT. Amino acid sequence: CASSAGQGAAEAFF. This rearrangement joins TRBV5-1 to TRBJ1-1; 12 bases agree with TRBD1. The CDR3 covers 14 residues. The V gene end was trimmed by 4 bases and the J gene end by 6 bases; junction bases not matched to a gene: 4. Looked up from germline, CDR1 is SGHRS and CDR2 is YFSETQ.